This note documents a single T cell receptor (beta chain) sequence. Its antigen remains unknown. Likely unrecorded immune exposures existed in these nominally healthy donors. CDR1 and CDR2 from the germline V gene are KGHSH and LQKENI. The CDR3 has 18 amino acids. J lost 0 bases, V lost 3 bases, and 10 bases had no gene match. This entry is derived from a study of cytomegalovirus exposure and HLA in healthy donors. At the level of the study: Of the donors genotyped, 398 in all, about 80% fell in the Caucasian-associated ancestry cluster.

PCR involved 60 Vbeta and 13 Jbeta primers. The repertoire was sequenced with immunoSEQ multiplex PCR; TCRdb's copy has only in-frame clones and lacks some. The table lists just over 150,000 clones, 80% to 90% of them singletons. Study-level findings and limits: There were some public TCRs occurring in many donors, but most TCR sequences were rare. In vitro data verified three CMV-associated chains as specific for CMV antigens.

V usage is TRBV18 and J usage is TRBJ2-3; 9 bases are shared with TRBD2. The clonotype originates from a man aged 18 to 30 in good health and CMV-seronegative. Sequencing was performed on PBMCs. This CDR3 is CASSPIAGAQLSTDTQYF. The DNA of the CDR3 is TGTGCCAGCTCACCGATAGCGGGGGCCCAACTTAGCACAGATACGCAGTATTTT.